In its sample, the clone carrying this T cell receptor beta chain was seen many times. The data originate from a study of T-cell reconstitution after alpha-beta-depleted transplantation in children. Between the trimmed V and J ends, which lost 3 bases and 5 bases, there was a span of 10 bases. The CDR3 totals 13 residues. Germline lookup yields CDR1 MNHEY and CDR2 SMNVEV (reference sequence). TCRbeta library construction was performed incorporating unique molecular identifiers. TCRdb re-called the PCR reads with MiXCR, one entry per CDR3 protein. The sample gives some 200,000 distinct CDR3 sequences, around 10% of which show up once; less than 8% is in the top ten.

The material was PBMCs from the stem cell graft donor, obtained from the stem cell graft. The gene calls are TRBV27 and TRBJ2-5; no clear D. The TCR originated in a human donor who donated a stem cell graft to a child with acute lymphoblastic leukemia. The CDR3 protein is CASSFGASETQYF. The CDR3 nucleotides read TGTGCCAGCAGTTTCGGAGCGAGCGAGACCCAGTACTTC.